Below are 10 T cell receptor beta chains sequenced from a single sample in a study of radiotherapy plus CTLA-4 blockade in lung cancer. Clones were sequenced by immunoSEQ multiplex PCR, and TCRdb holds only the in-frame ones, with some missing. The table shows around 59,000 clones, with about 80% occurring only once. The sequenced sample was peripheral blood, obtained from a patient treated with radiotherapy plus ipilimumab. Every receptor here comes from a human donor with non-small cell lung cancer who had a partial response to radiotherapy plus ipilimumab.

This chain connects TRBV6-1 to TRBJ2-2, with D tentatively TRBD1 (6 bases). The CDR3 has 14 residues. Germline values: CDR1 MNHNS, CDR2 SASEGT. V was trimmed by 7 bases and J by 0 bases, leaving 9 bases between them. The CDR3 DNA reads TGTGCCAGCAATGGACAGTCGAACACCGGGGAGCTGTTTTTT. Translated, it gives CASNGQSNTGELFF.

This chain joins TRBV4-3 and TRBJ1-6; D is unresolved. V dropped 0 bases and J dropped 5 bases, with 26 bases sitting between them. Germline loops: CDR1 LGHNA, CDR2 YSLEER. The CDR3 length is 21 residues. The CDR3 DNA reads TGCGCCAGCAGCCAAGATTCCGTGTCGAGAACGAAATTGATAAATAATTCACCCCTCCACTTT. This gives the protein CASSQDSVSRTKLINNSPLHF.

The chain recombines TRBV5-4 with TRBJ2-7; 8 nucleotides agree with TRBD1. This CDR3 is 16 amino acids long. V lost 6 bases, J lost 3 bases, and 14 bases stayed unmatched. Germline-derived CDR1 and CDR2 are SGHNT and YYREEE (reference sequence). CDR3 protein: CASTSPRDRSIYEQYF. DNA for the CDR3: TGTGCCAGCACCTCCCCTCGGGACAGGTCCATCTACGAGCAGTACTTC.

This chain connects TRBV5-4 to TRBJ2-3; TRBD1 matches at 8 bases. Germline CDR1 and CDR2: SGHNT and YYREEE (reference sequence). There are 14 residues in the CDR3. V trimming: 2 bases; J trimming: 3 bases; junction bases outside the gene matches: 2. The CDR3 coding sequence is TGTGCCAGCAGCTTACAGGGGGAGACAGATACGCAGTATTTT. Encoded protein: CASSLQGETDTQYF. The complete variable domain, with remaining parts taken from reference TRBV5-4 and TRBJ2-3, reads ETGVTQSPTHLIKTRGQQVTLRCSSQSGHNTVSWYQQALGQGPQFIFQYYREEENGRGNFPPRFSGLQFPNYSSELNVNALELDDSALYLCASSLQGETDTQYFGPGTRLTVL.

V gene TRBV6-4 combines with J gene TRBJ2-7; weak D call: TRBD1 (5 bases). In germline, CDR1 is MRHNA, CDR2 SNTAGT. The CDR3 runs 16 residues. V lost 0 bases, J lost 0 bases, and 12 bases lay in between. In nucleotides, the CDR3 is TGTGCCAGCAGTGACTCCCTGGACACACACTCCTACGAGCAGTACTTC. This codes for CASSDSLDTHSYEQYF.

CDR3: CASSVGTGAEKLFF. The CDR3 DNA reads TGTGCCAGCAGCGTTGGGACAGGGGCTGAAAAACTGTTTTTT. The J gene is TRBJ1-4, the V gene TRBV9; 10 nucleotides line up with TRBD1. The CDR3 runs 14 residues. Germline V CDR1 and CDR2: SGDLS, YYNGEE. With 2 bases clipped from V and 7 bases from J, the junction kept 2 bases outside the gene matches.

The chain recombines TRBV14 with TRBJ2-7; D might be TRBD1 (6 bases). Germline values: CDR1 SGHDN, CDR2 FVKESK. V was trimmed by 0 bases and J by 5 bases, leaving 11 bases between them. The CDR3 consists of 14 residues. The CDR3 DNA sequence: TGTGCCAGCAGCCAAGATGTGGACAGCCACGAGCAGTACTTC. Amino acids: CASSQDVDSHEQYF.

V is TRBV11-2 and J is TRBJ1-1; the D is unclear. Trimming took off 6 bases at V and 4 bases at J, with 18 bases between the two ends. The CDR3 has 15 amino acids. CDR1 is SGHAT and CDR2 is FQNNGV in the germline V gene. The CDR3 sequence is CASSPMSRRVTEAFF. The CDR3 nucleotides are TGTGCCAGCAGTCCCATGTCACGGAGGGTCACTGAAGCTTTCTTT.

This clone was detected a few times. This rearrangement joins TRBV5-4 to TRBJ2-3, with 8 positions matching TRBD1. The trim removed 4 bases at V and 4 bases at J, leaving 14 bases unmatched. Germline assignment: CDR1 SGHNT and CDR2 YYREEE (reference sequence). The CDR3 extends over 17 amino acids. The DNA for the CDR3 is TGTGCCAGCAGCCCAACCCCAGGGGGCTCGCAGGCAGATACGCAGTATTTT. Its protein product is CASSPTPGGSQADTQYF.

The chain couples TRBV9 to TRBJ2-2, with TRBD1 as a possible D gene (6 bases). The CDR3 sequence is 17 residues long. Germline lookup yields CDR1 SGDLS and CDR2 YYNGEE. V shed 4 bases and J shed 6 bases, with 22 bases lying between them. CDR3 in amino acids: CASSNQIQLRQAGELFF. The CDR3 DNA follows: TGTGCCAGCAGCAATCAGATCCAACTCCGACAGGCCGGGGAGCTGTTTTTT.